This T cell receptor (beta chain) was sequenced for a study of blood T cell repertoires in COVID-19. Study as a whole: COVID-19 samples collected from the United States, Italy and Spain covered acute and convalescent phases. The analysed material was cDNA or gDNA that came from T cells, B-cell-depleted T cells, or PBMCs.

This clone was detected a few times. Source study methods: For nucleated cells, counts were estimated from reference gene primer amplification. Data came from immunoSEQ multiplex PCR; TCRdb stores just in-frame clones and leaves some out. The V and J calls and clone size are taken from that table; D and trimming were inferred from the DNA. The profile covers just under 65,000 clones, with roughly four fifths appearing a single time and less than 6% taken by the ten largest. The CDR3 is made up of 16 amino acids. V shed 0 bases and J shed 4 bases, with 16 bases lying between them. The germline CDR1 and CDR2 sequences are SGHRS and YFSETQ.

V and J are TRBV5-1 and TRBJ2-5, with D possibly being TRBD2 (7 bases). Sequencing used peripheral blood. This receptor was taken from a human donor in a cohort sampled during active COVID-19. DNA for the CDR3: TGCGCCAGCAGCTTGGAGGGGGGGCAGTCTTCAGAGACCCAGTACTTC. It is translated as CASSLEGGQSSETQYF.